This T cell receptor (beta chain) stems from a study of EBV T-cell therapy then PD-1 blockade in nasopharyngeal carcinoma (dated by TCRdb to the early 2020s). The sample's treatment or condition label, decoded: AdE1-LMPpoly-expanded autologous EBV-specific T-cell therapy followed by anti-PD-1 nivolumab. Turning to this clone: Its antigen is not yet known. One base away there is no much larger clone; base qualities are not given.

The germline V gene (reference sequence) sets CDR1 to PRHDT and CDR2 to FYEKMQ. From cysteine to phenylalanine, the CDR3 is 13 amino acids long. Only the CDR3 part of the read is kept: 39 bases, read in frame from the first base. Trimming removed 2 bases from V and 5 bases from J, leaving 9 bases between the germline ends. The Qiagen DNeasy Kit was used to extract genomic DNA from the sorted cells. The immunoSEQ platform was used for deep sequencing of the TCR beta chain. The published analysis was carried out like this. Repertoire data analysis was performed with the immunoSEQ Analyzer software. Not all clones reach the TCRdb copy of this immuneACCESS table, which keeps in-frame sequences only. Checked studies attribute under half of the gap to unresolved V genes and leave the rest unexplained. V and J calls plus clone size are reproduced from that table; the DNA served to infer D and trimming. Within this sample are under 30,000 clones, with roughly 84% of them counted one time only. Around 30% of the sample belongs to the ten largest clones.

The rearrangement joined TRBV13 to TRBJ1-2; the best D guess is TRBD1, with 6 bases matching. The sequence came from a man between 35 and 55 years old with nasopharyngeal carcinoma. The sequenced sample was CD8+ T cells from blood, obtained at roughly day 61 from a patient whose treatment included autologous EBV-specific T cells and nivolumab. The base sequence is TGTGCCAGCAGCTTAAAGGGGGTTTATGGCTACACCTTC. This encodes CASSLKGVYGYTF.